This TCR beta chain was captured in a study of blood T cell repertoires in COVID-19. A COVID-19 case was met by exposed participants within 2 weeks before study entry. Germline V gene data show CDR1 as MNHEY and CDR2 as SVGAGI. There are 12 residues in the CDR3. Trimming removed 7 bases from V and 7 bases from J, with 10 bases in between. Using immunoSEQ multiplex PCR, the repertoire was profiled, and TCRdb retains in-frame clones only, with some absent. The top ten clones hold more than 0.85% of a sample with more than 300,000 clones, 90% to 95% of them seen once. This TCR came from a woman aged 40 to 50 who had been exposed to COVID-19. The chain recombines TRBV6-5 with TRBJ2-2; D possibly corresponds to TRBD2 (6 bases). The sample taken for sequencing was PBMCs or T cells enriched from blood (not recorded which). The CDR3 DNA reads TGTGCCAGCATGCGGGGTATCGGGGAGCTGTTTTTT. This codes for CASMRGIGELFF.